Listed below are T cell receptor beta chains from one sample, sequenced in a study. TCRdb processed the 5' RACE reads anew with MiXCR; each CDR3 protein has one entry. The data hold thousands of distinct CDR3 sequences, with approximately 16% observed a single time. Sample: memory CD4+ T cells sorted from blood. These receptors were obtained from a female donor with breast cancer. Each CDR3 is given with its conserved first and last residue. The order of the fields is J gene, V gene, D gene, clone size, CDR3 DNA, CDR3 protein. A D gene is named only where the DNA matches it firmly. Not every row has a clone size; where given, it reads once, few, many or a size class.

TRBJ2-1 | TRBV3-1 | TRBD2 | few | TGTGCCAGCAGCGGCCAACTGGGACTATCTGAGGGGAATGAGCAGTTCTTC | CASSGQLGLSEGNEQFF
TRBJ2-3 | TRBV12-3/TRBV12-4 | TRBD1 | NA | TGTGCCAGCAGCTTCCCCGGGACAGGGGTCACCGAGAGGTATACGCAGTATTTT | CASSFPGTGVTERYTQYF
TRBJ1-1 | TRBV12-3/TRBV12-4 | NA | medium-sized | TGTGCCAGCAGTTTAGGTGGCGACACTGAAGCTTTCTTT | CASSLGGDTEAFF
TRBJ2-7 | TRBV5-1 | TRBD1 | many | TGCGCCAGCAGCGTGGGGACAGACGCCTACGAGCAGTACTTC | CASSVGTDAYEQYF
TRBJ1-4 | TRBV6-5 | TRBD1 | medium-sized | TGTGCCAGCAGCACCCGGACAGGGACTAATGAAAAACTGTTTTTT | CASSTRTGTNEKLFF
TRBJ2-6 | TRBV6-2/TRBV6-3 | NA | NA | TGTGCCAGCTTCAGGGGCTTCTCTGGGGCCAACGTCCTGACTTTC | CASFRGFSGANVLTF
TRBJ1-1 | TRBV10-1 | NA | NA | TGCGCCAGCCGAATGGGTGAGAACACTGAAGCTTTCTTT | CASRMGENTEAFF
TRBJ1-2 | TRBV10-3 | TRBD1 | many | TGTGCCATCAGTGAGAGAGGCAGGGGGGACTATGGCTACACCTTC | CAISERGRGDYGYTF
TRBJ2-3 | TRBV9 | TRBD2 | NA | TGTGCCAGCGGCATAGCGGGTGTGGGGAGAGATACGCAGTATTTT | CASGIAGVGRDTQYF
TRBJ1-5 | TRBV7-2 | NA | NA | TGTGCCAGCAGTTTAGGCGCGCATCAGCCCCAGCATTTT | CASSLGAHQPQHF
TRBJ2-1 | TRBV6-6 | TRBD2 | medium-sized | TGTGCCAGCAGTTCCCAGCCGGGACTAGCGACGAATGAGCAGTTCTTC | CASSSQPGLATNEQFF
TRBJ2-7 | TRBV20-1 | NA | few | TGCAGTGCCTACATTCCTAACCCTCCCTACGAGCAGTACTTC | CSAYIPNPPYEQYF
TRBJ2-1 | TRBV5-4 | TRBD2 | NA | TGTGCCAGCACCCACCAGACTAGCGGGAGTCGCAATGAGCAGTTCTTC | CASTHQTSGSRNEQFF
TRBJ1-6 | TRBV28 | NA | medium-sized | TGTGCCAGCAGCTCGCCCCAGAACGCGGGGTCACCCCTCCACTTT | CASSSPQNAGSPLHF
TRBJ1-3 | TRBV4-2 | NA | medium-sized | TGTGCCAGCAGCCAAGCCCTGAGGGGAGGGAACTCTGGAAACACCATATATTTT | CASSQALRGGNSGNTIYF
TRBJ2-2 | TRBV20-1 | NA | medium-sized | TGCAGTGCTAGAGCGACAGGATTACCCTACGGGGAGCTGTTTTTT | CSARATGLPYGELFF
TRBJ2-7 | TRBV5-1 | NA | medium-sized | TGCGCCAGTAGACAGCCGGGACGAAGCTCCTACGAGCAGTACTTC | CASRQPGRSSYEQYF
TRBJ2-7 | TRBV5-1 | TRBD1 | medium-sized | TGCGCCAGCAGCCTGACAGGGATTGCTATTTACGAGCAGTACTTC | CASSLTGIAIYEQYF
TRBJ2-1 | TRBV7-2 | TRBD1 | medium-sized | TGTGCCAGCAGCTTAGCCGGGACAGGGAAGCGATTCTTC | CASSLAGTGKRFF
TRBJ2-1 | TRBV7-3 | TRBD2 | medium-sized | TGTGCCAGCAACCTCGGACTAGCGGGAGCAAATGAGCAGTTCTTC | CASNLGLAGANEQFF
TRBJ2-2 | TRBV6-6 | NA | medium-sized | TGTGCCAGCAGTTACTCGCGGGACACCGGGGAGCTGTTTTTT | CASSYSRDTGELFF
TRBJ2-3 | TRBV12-3/TRBV12-4 | TRBD1 | many | TGTGCCAGCAGTGAATCATGGACAGGGCACTCAGATACGCAGTATTTT | CASSESWTGHSDTQYF
TRBJ1-6 | TRBV7-9 | NA | medium-sized | TGTGCCAGCAGCAGGACTGCCAATTCACCCCTCCACTTT | CASSRTANSPLHF
TRBJ2-7 | TRBV7-2 | NA | many | TGTGCCAGCAGCTTAGGGGTGGGATCCTACGAGCAGTACTTC | CASSLGVGSYEQYF
TRBJ1-2 | TRBV6-5 | NA | medium-sized | TGTGCCAGCAGTTCGACGGCTGGGGGCTACACCTTC | CASSSTAGGYTF
TRBJ1-1 | TRBV6-1 | TRBD1 | few | TGTGCCAGCAGACCCAGGGGGTACACTGAAGCTTTCTTT | CASRPRGYTEAFF
TRBJ1-5 | TRBV19 | NA | many | TGTGCCAGTAGTGTCGTCTGGGGCAATCAGCCCCAGCATTTT | CASSVVWGNQPQHF
TRBJ2-1 | TRBV24-1 | NA | medium-sized | TGTGCCACCTCAAGGGGCTCCTACAATGAGCAGTTCTTC | CATSRGSYNEQFF
TRBJ2-3 | TRBV5-1 | TRBD1 | medium-sized | TGCGCCAGCAGCTCGGACAGGGTGGGGGATACGCAGTATTTT | CASSSDRVGDTQYF
TRBJ2-3 | TRBV7-2 | NA | medium-sized | TGTGCCAGCAGCCTCCTAGGACTAACCACAGATACGCAGTATTTT | CASSLLGLTTDTQYF
TRBJ2-7 | TRBV28 | NA | NA | TGTGCCAGCAGTTTATCCGGGCATCGTTACGAGCAGTACTTC | CASSLSGHRYEQYF
TRBJ1-4 | TRBV18 | TRBD1 | many | TGTGCCAGCTCAACCAATGCCGGGACAGCGGGTGAAAAACTGTTTTTT | CASSTNAGTAGEKLFF
TRBJ2-7 | TRBV20-1 | NA | medium-sized | TGCAGCCCGGTCCGACAGGCCTACGAGCAGTACTTC | CSPVRQAYEQYF
TRBJ1-3 | TRBV7-2 | TRBD1 | medium-sized | TGTGCCAGCAGCTTAGATCGGACAGGGGCTGGAAACACCATATATTTT | CASSLDRTGAGNTIYF
TRBJ1-6 | TRBV2 | NA | few | TGTGCCAGCAGAAAAGACCCGGATTCACCCCTCCACTTT | CASRKDPDSPLHF
TRBJ1-2 | TRBV5-1 | TRBD1 | medium-sized | TGCGCCAGCAGCAGGACAGGGCGAGGCTACACCTTC | CASSRTGRGYTF
TRBJ1-2 | TRBV29-1 | NA | medium-sized | TGCAGCGTTGAAGAAACATTACCCTATGGCTACACCTTC | CSVEETLPYGYTF
TRBJ1-1 | TRBV11-2 | NA | medium-sized | TGTGCCAGCAGCTTCGCGGGGGCCCTTACTGAAGCTTTCTTT | CASSFAGALTEAFF
TRBJ1-2 | TRBV4-3 | NA | many | TGCGCCAGCAGCCAAGAGAGGTTCAACTATGGCTACACCTTC | CASSQERFNYGYTF
TRBJ1-2 | TRBV7-3 | TRBD1 | NA | TGTGCCAGCAGTCAGGGGGGAGGTGGCTACACCTTC | CASSQGGGGYTF
TRBJ2-3 | TRBV6-5 | TRBD2 | medium-sized | TGTGCCAGCAGAAGGACTAGCGGGAGGACAGATACGCAGTATTTT | CASRRTSGRTDTQYF
TRBJ1-2 | TRBV20-1 | NA | many | TGCAGTGCTCCCCACGGATTCCCTAACTATGGCTACACCTTC | CSAPHGFPNYGYTF
TRBJ1-1 | TRBV6-1 | NA | many | TGTGCCGTACTACCAACAGGGAGGGGTATAGCTTTCTTT | CAVLPTGRGIAFF
TRBJ2-6 | TRBV5-1 | NA | many | TGCGCCAGCAGCTTGTCTTCTGTAACTGGGGCCAACGTCCTGACTTTC | CASSLSSVTGANVLTF
TRBJ2-7 | TRBV29-1 | TRBD1 | medium-sized | TGCAGCGTCAGAATAACAGGGGAAGGCTCCGAGCAGTACTTC | CSVRITGEGSEQYF
TRBJ2-1 | TRBV25-1 | NA | medium-sized | TGTGCCAGCAAAGAAAGCTCCTACAATGAGCAGTTCTTC | CASKESSYNEQFF
TRBJ1-4 | TRBV28 | NA | medium-sized | TGTGCCAGCAGTTTTTCCGGAGAAAAACTGTTTTTT | CASSFSGEKLFF
TRBJ2-3 | TRBV5-1 | NA | NA | TGCGCCAGCAGCATCGGATCCAGAGCAGATACGCAGTATTTT | CASSIGSRADTQYF
TRBJ1-6 | TRBV4-2 | NA | medium-sized | TGTGCCAGCAGCCAACTAGATAATTCACCCCTCCACTTT | CASSQLDNSPLHF